Below, 4 T cell receptor beta chains from the same sample are listed, as sequenced in a study of blood T cell repertoires in COVID-19. TCRdb's copy holds only in-frame clones and misses some; the assay was immunoSEQ multiplex PCR. The sample has under 200,000 clones, around four fifths seen once; the top ten hold around 4.8%. Material for sequencing was PBMCs or T cells enriched from blood (not recorded which). The receptors here all came from a woman in her 50s who had recovered from COVID-19.

This clone was seen only once. This chain uses TRBV9 with TRBJ2-4; D gene unclear. The CDR3 sequence is 14 residues long. Germline V CDR1 and CDR2: SGDLS, YYNGEE. Trimming shortened V by 3 bases and J by 2 bases, and 9 bases separated the two germline ends. The CDR3 sequence is CASSGQSTKNIQYF. CDR3 coding DNA: TGTGCCAGCAGCGGTCAATCAACCAAAAACATTCAGTACTTC.

The chain links TRBV15 to TRBJ1-2; the match to TRBD1 covers 8 bases. This CDR3 spans 13 amino acids. V shed 7 bases and J 6 bases; nucleotides not matched to a gene: 7. Germline V gene data show CDR1 as LNHNV and CDR2 as YYDKDF (reference sequence). DNA of the CDR3: TGTGCCACCACTATCAGGGGGCGGAATGGCTACACCTTC. It encodes CATTIRGRNGYTF.

The chain uses TRBV29-1 and TRBJ1-1; the D gene is possibly TRBD1 (5 bases). The CDR3 extends over 12 amino acids. Germline CDR1 is SQVTM and CDR2 is ANQGSEA. Deletions cut 6 bases from V and 3 bases from J, with 11 bases between. CDR3 amino acids: CSVGLGHTEAFF. In DNA form, the CDR3 reads TGCAGCGTGGGGCTGGGGCACACTGAAGCTTTCTTT. Using reference TRBV29-1 and TRBJ1-1 for the parts outside the CDR3, the full variable domain is SAVISQKPSRDICQRGTSLTIQCQVDSQVTMMFWYRQQPGQSLTLIATANQGSEATYESGFVIDKFPISRPNLTFSTLTVSNMSPEDSSIYLCSVGLGHTEAFFGQGTRLTVV.

This clone was observed once. The gene calls are TRBV5-6 and TRBJ2-1; 7 nucleotides align to TRBD2. The V and J ends lost 4 bases and 8 bases, in that order; junction bases with no gene match: 9. Per the germline V gene, CDR1 is SGHDT and CDR2 is YYEEEE. CDR3 length: 14 residues. The CDR3 loop reads CASSPPAGMDEQFF. CDR3 DNA sequence: TGTGCCAGCAGCCCACCAGCGGGGATGGATGAGCAGTTCTTC.